This passage covers 2 T cell receptor beta chains from one sample sequenced in a study of blood T cell repertoires in COVID-19. Profiled with immunoSEQ multiplex PCR; TCRdb holds only in-frame clones, not every one. The sample records roughly 110,000 clones, around 84% being singletons. Material for sequencing was peripheral blood. These receptor sequences come from a man aged 35 to 55 with acute or convalescent COVID-19.

This chain connects TRBV7-8 to TRBJ2-5, with a tentative D call TRBD1 (5 bases). Germline V gives CDR1 SGHVS, CDR2 FQNEAQ. The CDR3 spans 14 residues. Trimming stripped 1 base from V and 3 bases from J, with 9 bases between. CDR3 sequence reads: CASSLGQGEETQYF. For the CDR3, the DNA is TGTGCCAGCAGCTTAGGCCAGGGCGAAGAGACCCAGTACTTC.

The CDR3 here is CATSRDRGNTEAFF. The CDR3 DNA reads as TGTGCCACCAGCAGAGATCGGGGGAACACTGAAGCTTTCTTT. The rearrangement joins TRBV15 to TRBJ1-1; D gene ambiguous. V gave up 0 bases and J gave up 1 base, with 6 bases separating them. In germline, CDR1 is LNHNV, CDR2 YYDKDF (reference sequence). The CDR3 is 14 amino acids.